The T cell receptor (beta chain) under discussion was sequenced for a study of T cells in Graves' hyperthyroidism and ophthalmopathy. On the study more broadly: Peripheral blood was secured at the point of initial diagnosis, before any treatment.

This CDR3 has 14 amino acids. Germline V CDR1 and CDR2: SGHVS, FNYEAQ. Trimming removed 5 bases at V and 1 base at J, with 12 bases between. Amplified TCR beta CDR3 regions derived from RNA transcripts. Initially, a first-round RT-PCR of the TCR CDR3 employed the HTBI primer set. MiXCR, run by TCRdb on the multiplex PCR reads, gives a single entry per CDR3 protein. The profile covers about 250,000 distinct CDR3 sequences, with roughly 22% appearing a single time and under 65% taken by the ten largest. Uncontrolled infection, other autoimmune disease, pregnancy or lactation excluded patients. The clonotype originates from a man aged 25 to 45 with Graves' ophthalmopathy. The chain uses TRBV7-6 and TRBJ2-7; the D gene is possibly TRBD1 (6 bases). Sequencing was done on a sample of blood. The CDR3: CASSKDSHSYEQYF. The CDR3 nucleotides read TGTGCCAGCAGCAAGGACAGCCATTCCTACGAGCAGTACTTC.